A selection of T cell receptor beta chains follows, all from one sample in a study of control samples from healthy donors and cancer patients. Repertoires were generated with immunoSEQ multiplex PCR, while TCRdb's copy carries only in-frame clones and drops some. The table shows tens of thousands of clones, with about four fifths occurring only once. The sequenced material came from PBMCs. These receptors all stem from a man between 65 and 80 years old with lung cancer. Each CDR3 is given with its conserved first and last residue. A D gene is named only where the DNA matches it firmly. Where a row states a size, it is once, few, many or the class of an expanded clone; other rows omit it.

.,TRBD2,TRBJ2-3,TRBV5-5,CASSPGGGGGTDTQYF,TGTGCCAGCAGCCCGGGAGGGGGGGGCGGGACAGATACGCAGTATTTT
.,.,TRBJ2-2,TRBV24-1,CATSDSGRLAGELFF,TGTGCCACCAGTGATTCCGGTAGGTTGGCCGGGGAGCTGTTTTTT
.,.,TRBJ2-5,TRBV5-6,CASSLASQETQYF,TGTGCCAGCAGCTTGGCCAGTCAAGAGACCCAGTACTTC
.,.,TRBJ1-1,TRBV14,CASSPGLGADTEAFF,TGTGCCAGCAGCCCGGGACTCGGCGCGGACACTGAAGCTTTCTTT
.,TRBD1,TRBJ1-5,TRBV7-8,CASSSPTGGEWNQPQHF,TGTGCCAGCAGCTCGCCGACAGGGGGCGAATGGAATCAGCCCCAGCATTTT
.,TRBD2,TRBJ2-7,TRBV7-2,CASSFSGGDEQYF,TGTGCCAGCAGCTTTAGCGGGGGGGACGAGCAGTACTTC
.,TRBD2,TRBJ2-1,TRBV29-1,CSASLGRGGSNEQFF,TGCAGCGCCTCCTTGGGGCGGGGGGGCTCCAATGAGCAGTTCTTC
.,.,TRBJ2-7,TRBV7-9,CASSLAAADEQYF,TGTGCCAGCAGCTTAGCTGCCGCCGACGAGCAGTACTTC
.,TRBD1,TRBJ1-4,TRBV3-1/TRBV3-2,CASSQAGTVNEKLFF,TGTGCCAGCAGCCAAGCCGGGACAGTTAATGAAAAACTGTTTTTT
once,TRBD1,TRBJ1-2,TRBV5-1,CASSLGTGATYGYTF,TGCGCCAGCAGCTTGGGGACAGGGGCTACCTATGGCTACACCTTC
.,TRBD1,TRBJ1-6,TRBV5-6,CASSAQGVDNSPLHF,TGTGCCAGCAGCGCACAGGGGGTTGACAATTCACCCCTCCACTTT
few,.,TRBJ1-3,TRBV2,CASSEIGLSSGNTIYF,TGTGCCAGCAGTGAAATAGGACTGTCCTCTGGAAACACCATATATTTT
.,.,TRBJ1-3,TRBV5-6,CASSYTGNTIYF,TGTGCCAGCAGCTATACTGGAAACACCATATATTTT
.,TRBD2,TRBJ2-6,TRBV15,CATSRGGGTGANVLTF,TGTGCCACCAGCAGAGGGGGGGGAACTGGGGCCAACGTCCTGACTTTC
.,.,TRBJ2-7,TRBV10-3,CAISPGHSYEQYF,TGTGCCATCTCACCGGGACACTCCTACGAGCAGTACTTC
.,TRBD1,TRBJ2-7,TRBV5-1,CASSFANDYRTGSAEQYF,TGCGCCAGCAGCTTCGCCAATGACTATAGGACAGGGTCGGCCGAGCAGTACTTC
few,.,TRBJ2-3,TRBV10-1,CASSESAGSTDTQYF,TGCGCCAGCAGTGAGTCTGCAGGTTCCACAGATACGCAGTATTTT
.,.,TRBJ2-3,TRBV5-5,CASSRERDTQYF,TGTGCCAGCAGCCGAGAGCGGGATACGCAGTATTTT
.,.,TRBJ1-2,TRBV19,CASIGGNYGYTF,TGTGCCAGTATCGGGGGGAACTATGGCTACACCTTC
.,.,TRBJ2-7,TRBV18,CASSAGQSMVYEQYF,TGTGCCAGCTCAGCGGGACAGTCTATGGTCTACGAGCAGTACTTC
.,.,TRBJ2-7,TRBV6-6,CASSPNHPVRILYEQYF,TGTGCCAGCAGTCCGAACCATCCCGTCCGGATTCTATACGAGCAGTACTTC
once,.,TRBJ1-1,TRBV18,CASSPPTAPGEEAFF,TGTGCCAGCTCACCACCGACAGCCCCCGGGGAGGAAGCTTTCTTT
.,.,TRBJ1-4,TRBV6-2/TRBV6-3,CASSSRDTDEKLFF,TGTGCCAGCAGTTCCCGGGACACCGATGAAAAACTGTTTTTT
few,TRBD2,TRBJ2-7,TRBV29-1,CSVGGGSTYEQYF,TGCAGCGTTGGGGGGGGAAGCACCTACGAGCAGTACTTC
.,.,TRBJ2-3,TRBV9,CASSYDLGGLITDTQYF,TGTGCCAGCAGTTACGATTTAGGGGGGCTCATCACAGATACGCAGTATTTT
.,.,TRBJ2-7,TRBV27,CASSTGRTTYEQYF,TGTGCCAGCAGCACGGGACGGACTACCTACGAGCAGTACTTC
.,.,TRBJ2-3,TRBV5-1,CASSSDGPSTDTQYF,TGCGCCAGCAGCTCCGACGGTCCTAGCACAGATACGCAGTATTTT
.,TRBD1,TRBJ1-1,TRBV6-5,CASRAQGATEAFF,TGTGCCAGCAGGGCACAGGGGGCGACTGAAGCTTTCTTT
once,.,TRBJ1-1,TRBV5-6,CASSPTQQDTEAFF,TGTGCCAGCAGCCCGACCCAGCAAGACACTGAAGCTTTCTTT
.,.,TRBJ2-7,TRBV7-8,CASSSPPLRDEQYF,TGTGCCAGCAGCTCCCCCCCACTGAGGGACGAGCAGTACTTC
.,.,TRBJ1-2,TRBV7-9,CASSLGEGINYGYTF,TGTGCCAGCAGCTTAGGTGAGGGAATAAACTATGGCTACACCTTC
few,.,TRBJ2-2,TRBV11-3,CASSLDFSGELFF,TGTGCCAGCAGCTTAGACTTCTCCGGGGAGCTGTTTTTT
.,TRBD2,TRBJ2-3,TRBV11-1,CASRERGATDTQYF,TGTGCCAGCAGAGAGCGGGGGGCCACAGATACGCAGTATTTT
.,TRBD1,TRBJ2-5,TRBV19,CASSRTGGLETQYF,TGTGCCAGTAGTAGGACAGGGGGCTTGGAGACCCAGTACTTC
.,.,TRBJ1-1,TRBV7-8,CASSPGGVMNTEAFF,TGTGCCAGCAGCCCCGGGGGAGTCATGAACACTGAAGCTTTCTTT
.,.,TRBJ1-2,TRBV7-9,CASSLSGGSGYGYTF,TGTGCCAGCAGCTTAAGTGGAGGATCGGGCTATGGCTACACCTTC
many,.,TRBJ1-3,TRBV5-8,CASSPWTLSGNTIYF,TGTGCCAGCAGTCCTTGGACCCTCAGCGGAAACACCATATATTTT
few,.,TRBJ1-2,TRBV6-5,CASRNHSNYGYTF,TGTGCCAGCAGGAATCACTCTAACTATGGCTACACCTTC
.,TRBD1,TRBJ1-2,TRBV7-6,CASSSYGTGNGYTF,TGTGCCAGCAGCTCATATGGGACAGGGAATGGCTACACCTTC
.,TRBD2,TRBJ2-1,TRBV28,CASRGGENRDEQFF,TGTGCCAGCCGGGGGGGGGAAAATAGGGATGAGCAGTTCTTC
.,.,TRBJ1-1,TRBV9,CASSVGGAQSLDTEAFF,TGTGCCAGCAGCGTAGGGGGGGCGCAGAGTTTAGACACTGAAGCTTTCTTT
.,.,TRBJ1-5,TRBV28,CASSLGGNQGLNQPQHF,TGTGCCAGCAGTTTAGGGGGTAATCAGGGGTTAAATCAGCCCCAGCATTTT
.,TRBD2,TRBJ2-1,TRBV23-1,CASSPSGLARFNEQFF,TGCGCCAGCAGCCCCTCGGGACTAGCGAGGTTCAATGAGCAGTTCTTC
once,.,TRBJ2-7,TRBV12-3/TRBV12-4,CASSPPGQGEQYF,TGTGCCAGCAGTCCTCCGGGACAAGGGGAGCAGTACTTC
.,TRBD2,TRBJ2-2,TRBV19,CASSPGGGRTGELFF,TGTGCCAGTAGTCCGGGGGGGGGCAGGACCGGGGAGCTGTTTTTT
.,TRBD2,TRBJ2-6,TRBV6-2/TRBV6-3,CASSYSILAGYDGANVLTF,TGTGCCAGCAGTTACTCGATCCTAGCGGGGTATGATGGGGCCAACGTCCTGACTTTC
.,TRBD1,TRBJ1-5,TRBV7-8,CASSLRPGTGAYQPQHF,TGTGCCAGCAGCCTTAGGCCCGGGACAGGGGCCTATCAGCCCCAGCATTTT
.,.,TRBJ1-2,TRBV5-6,CASSSTRYQTGYTF,TGTGCCAGCAGCTCTACAAGATACCAGACTGGCTACACCTTC
.,.,TRBJ2-3,TRBV6-4,CASSVTGVSTDTQYF,TGTGCCAGCAGTGTAACGGGGGTGTCCACAGATACGCAGTATTTT
few,.,TRBJ2-7,TRBV20-1,CSASSGRRMYF,TGCAGTGCTAGCTCAGGGAGGCGCATGTACTTC
once,.,TRBJ1-5,TRBV19,CASSLRKGLRGNQPQHF,TGTGCCAGTAGCTTACGGAAAGGCCTTCGGGGCAATCAGCCCCAGCATTTT
.,.,TRBJ2-6,TRBV4-3,CASSQLQSSGANVLTF,TGCGCCAGCAGCCAGTTACAGAGCTCTGGGGCCAACGTCCTGACTTTC
.,.,TRBJ1-2,TRBV2,CASSAPREATNYGYTF,TGTGCCAGCAGTGCACCCCGGGAGGCTACCAACTATGGCTACACCTTC
.,.,TRBJ2-5,TRBV19,CASSTHYTISEETQYF,TGTGCCAGTAGTACTCATTACACGATTAGTGAAGAGACCCAGTACTTC
.,TRBD2,TRBJ2-1,TRBV24-1,CATSGAGGSYNEQFF,TGTGCCACCAGTGGTGCGGGGGGCTCCTACAATGAGCAGTTCTTC
.,TRBD1,TRBJ1-1,TRBV5-1,CASSLFQGAYTEAFF,TGCGCCAGCAGCTTGTTTCAGGGGGCGTACACTGAAGCTTTCTTT
.,.,TRBJ2-2,TRBV7-2,CASRRPGRTGELFF,TGTGCCAGCAGGCGACCGGGCCGCACCGGGGAGCTGTTTTTT